One and the same sample provided the 30 T cell receptor beta chains below, sequenced in a study of CD8 T cells in Susac syndrome. cDNA came from around 0.54 to 1 ug RNA primed by random hexamers. TCRdb processed the immunoSEQ multiplex PCR reads anew with MiXCR; each CDR3 protein has one entry. The data show about 250,000 distinct CDR3 sequences, 90% to 95% seen once. Input material: CD4+ T cells from PBMCs. The source of these receptors is a human donor with multiple sclerosis.

The gene calls are TRBV11-2 and TRBJ2-2, with D maybe TRBD2 (5 bases). The germline V and J ends were trimmed by 5 bases and 6 bases, with 13 bases remaining between them. The germline V gene encodes CDR1 SGHAT and CDR2 FQNNGV. The CDR3 is made up of 14 amino acids. This CDR3 reads CASSPSGVPGELFF. The CDR3 coding sequence is TGTGCCAGCAGCCCCTCCGGGGTCCCCGGGGAGCTGTTTTTT.

This sequence joins TRBV2 and TRBJ2-7; possibly TRBD1 for D (5 bases). The CDR3 covers 13 residues. Germline loops: CDR1 SNHLY, CDR2 FYNNEI. The V end was cut by 4 bases, the J end by 3 bases, with 10 bases between. The CDR3 DNA sequence: TGTGCCAGCAGTGCCAGACAGCTCTACGAGCAGTACTTC. Its protein product is CASSARQLYEQYF.

J is TRBJ1-5 and V is TRBV9; D is unclear. Germline CDR1 reads SGDLS; CDR2 reads YYNGEE. The V and J ends lost 0 bases and 2 bases respectively, with 9 bases between them. The CDR3 runs to 15 residues. CDR3: CASSVDGRGNQPQHF. CDR3 bases: TGTGCCAGCAGCGTAGATGGGCGCGGCAATCAGCCCCAGCATTTT.

J is TRBJ2-5 and V is TRBV29-1, with D possibly being TRBD1 or TRBD2 (5 bases each). Germline V gene data show CDR1 as SQVTM and CDR2 as ANQGSEA. V was trimmed by 4 bases and J by 5 bases, leaving 17 bases between them. The CDR3 is 14 amino acids. Written as DNA, the CDR3 is TGCAGCGTTGGGGGCCGGGGTGTGGGGGAGACCCAGTACTTC. Its protein product is CSVGGRGVGETQYF.

The chain carries TRBV5-1 and TRBJ2-3; 8 bases fit TRBD2. Per the germline V gene, CDR1 is SGHRS and CDR2 is YFSETQ. CDR3 length: 17 residues. The V and J ends lost 5 bases and 0 bases, in that order; junction bases with no gene match: 11. The DNA of the CDR3 is TGCGCCAGCAGGGGAATTACTAGCGGACGTAGCACAGATACGCAGTATTTT. It yields the protein CASRGITSGRSTDTQYF.

This clonotype came up once. The chain recombines TRBV24-1 with TRBJ1-1; perhaps TRBD1 as D (5 bases). Germline assignment: CDR1 KGHDR and CDR2 SFDVKD. Trimming left V 10 bases short and J 4 bases short, with 15 bases between. The CDR3 has 13 residues. The CDR3 region is CATRDRRSTEAFF. CDR3 DNA sequence: TGTGCCACAAGGGACCGCCGAAGCACTGAAGCTTTCTTT.

The chain is built from TRBV20-1 and TRBJ2-1; perhaps TRBD2 as D (6 bases). This CDR3 has 15 amino acids. CDR1 and CDR2 from the germline V gene are DFQATT and SNEGSKA (reference sequence). Trimming removed 3 bases from V and 0 bases from J, with 12 bases in between. CDR3 nucleotides: TGCAGTGCTAGGGGGGGTTTCCTCTCCTACAATGAGCAGTTCTTC. Translation: CSARGGFLSYNEQFF.

J is TRBJ1-1 and V is TRBV7-9; 10 bases are shared with TRBD1. Germline V gives CDR1 SEHNR, CDR2 FQNEAQ (reference sequence). Unmatched junction bases numbered 6, after V lost 8 bases and J lost 6 bases. The CDR3 is 13 amino acids. The CDR3, as DNA: TGTGCCAGCGACTGGGACAGGGGCGCTGAAGCTTTCTTT. It translates to CASDWDRGAEAFF.

This clonotype was detected only once. The chain uses TRBV4-1 and TRBJ2-7; tentatively, D is TRBD2 (6 bases). Trimming pared 0 bases from V and 0 bases from J, leaving 18 bases between. The CDR3 totals 18 residues. Germline CDR1 reads MGHRA; CDR2 reads YSYEKL. This CDR3 is CASSQDPNTGVSSYEQYF. CDR3 in DNA: TGCGCCAGCAGCCAAGATCCAAACACGGGGGTAAGCTCCTACGAGCAGTACTTC.

This sequence joins TRBV6-2 or TRBV6-3 and TRBJ1-5, with unresolved D. This CDR3 contains 17 residues. Trimming took off 5 bases at V and 3 bases at J, with 20 bases between the two ends. Germline-derived CDR1 and CDR2 are MNHEY and SVGEGT. The DNA for the CDR3 is TGTGCCAGCAGTCACCCCAACCGACGGAACAACAATCAGCCCCAGCATTTT. It is translated as CASSHPNRRNNNQPQHF.

The chain employs TRBV3-1 and TRBJ2-1; D gene uncertain. Germline V CDR1 and CDR2: LGHDT, YNNKEL (reference sequence). This CDR3 has 11 residues. Trimming cost V 1 base and J 8 bases, with 3 bases left between them. The DNA for the CDR3 is TGTGCCAGCAGCCAAGTCGATGAGCAGTTCTTC. Encoded protein: CASSQVDEQFF.

The J gene is TRBJ1-2, the V gene TRBV27; no firm D call. The CDR3 loop spans 17 amino acids. V was pared by 3 bases and J by 3 bases, with 20 bases between. CDR1 and CDR2 (germline): MNHEY, SMNVEV (reference sequence). CDR3 nucleotides: TGTGCCAGCAGTTTGGGATGGGGAACAAGGTCTGACTATGGCTACACCTTC. It yields the protein CASSLGWGTRSDYGYTF.

The rearrangement joins TRBV20-1 to TRBJ2-4, with D possibly TRBD1 on 7 matching bases. Trimming pared 1 base from V and 3 bases from J, leaving 13 bases between. The germline V gene has CDR1 DFQATT and CDR2 SNEGSKA (reference sequence). This CDR3 is built from 15 residues. The CDR3 reads CSARVRQGGKNIQYF. The CDR3 DNA reads as TGCAGTGCTAGAGTTCGGCAGGGGGGCAAAAACATTCAGTACTTC.

This chain connects TRBV20-1 to TRBJ2-1; D remains ambiguous. V lost 1 base and J 4 bases, leaving 11 bases between the germline ends. Germline lookup yields CDR1 DFQATT and CDR2 SNEGSKA (reference sequence). The CDR3 length is 14 residues. The CDR3 coding sequence is TGCAGTGCTAGAGGGTCTTATTCGTACAATGAGCAGTTCTTC. As protein: CSARGSYSYNEQFF.

The rearrangement links TRBV30 to TRBJ1-2; D remains unclear. Germline V gene data show CDR1 as GTSNPN and CDR2 as SVGIG (reference sequence). V lost 0 bases to trimming and J lost 4 bases, with 15 bases between them. The CDR3 covers 15 residues. For the CDR3, the DNA is TGTGCCTGGAGTGTACTGGCAGCCAGATCCTATGGCTACACCTTC. Translation gives CAWSVLAARSYGYTF.

CDR3 amino acids: CASSLVGTPASYEQYF. In DNA form, the CDR3 reads TGTGCCAGCAGTTTAGTTGGGACGCCTGCCTCCTACGAGCAGTACTTC. This chain links TRBV28 with TRBJ2-7; D is perhaps TRBD1 or TRBD2 (5 bases each). The germline V gene has CDR1 MDHEN and CDR2 SYDVKM. The CDR3 is 16 residues long. V was pared by 2 bases and J by 0 bases, with 14 bases between.

Only a few counts were recorded for this clonotype. The rearrangement links TRBV18 to TRBJ2-3, with 7 bases aligning to TRBD1. The V gene end was trimmed by 2 bases and the J gene end by 0 bases; junction bases not matched to a gene: 2. CDR1 is KGHSH and CDR2 is LQKENI in the germline V gene. There are 15 residues in the CDR3. This CDR3 reads CASSPGTASTDTQYF. DNA of the CDR3: TGTGCCAGCTCACCAGGGACAGCTAGCACAGATACGCAGTATTTT.

The rearrangement uses TRBV7-3 and TRBJ2-1; TRBD2 matches at 9 bases. The germline gives CDR1 SGHTA, CDR2 FQGTGA. Trimming removed 1 base from V and 7 bases from J; junction bases left unmatched: 5. There are 15 residues in the CDR3. The CDR3, as DNA: TGTGCCAGCAGCTTAATTGGCGGGAGGGTAAATGAGCAGTTCTTC. Encoded protein: CASSLIGGRVNEQFF.

The CDR3 is CASSHTPGQGSSGELFF. In nucleotides, the CDR3 is TGCGCCAGCAGCCACACTCCGGGACAGGGGAGTTCCGGGGAGCTGTTTTTT. The chain employs TRBV5-1 and TRBJ2-2; TRBD1 matches at 10 bases. The CDR3 covers 17 residues. The J segment lost 6 bases and the V segment lost 4 bases, leaving 12 bases of the junction unmatched. Looked up from germline, CDR1 is SGHRS and CDR2 is YFSETQ.

V gene TRBV29-1 combines with J gene TRBJ1-2; D gene ambiguous. In germline, CDR1 is SQVTM, CDR2 ANQGSEA. Trimming pared 4 bases from V and 1 base from J, leaving 10 bases between. The CDR3 is 13 residues long. In DNA, the CDR3 is TGCAGCGTTGGGTGGCGTCTTAACTATGGCTACACCTTC. Translated: CSVGWRLNYGYTF.

V usage is TRBV9 and J usage is TRBJ2-3; D is perhaps TRBD1 (5 bases). The CDR3 has 14 residues. Deletions cut 2 bases from V and 2 bases from J, with 9 bases between. Germline CDR1 reads SGDLS; CDR2 reads YYNGEE. The CDR3 region is CASSVTGATDTQYF. CDR3 DNA sequence: TGTGCCAGCAGCGTCACAGGCGCCACAGATACGCAGTATTTT.

V is TRBV5-1 and J is TRBJ2-1; tentative D call: TRBD2 (6 bases). CDR3 length: 15 amino acids. The V gene lost 2 bases and the J gene lost 6 bases, with 15 bases spanning the gap. CDR1 and CDR2 (germline): SGHRS, YFSETQ. Here the CDR3 reads CASSFGLANSNEQFF. CDR3 nucleotides: TGCGCCAGCAGCTTTGGGCTAGCGAATTCCAATGAGCAGTTCTTC.

V gene TRBV7-8 combines with J gene TRBJ1-1, with D unclear. The V gene's germline CDR1 is SGHVS and CDR2 FQNEAQ. V was cut by 1 base and J by 2 bases, with 8 bases left in between. This CDR3 is 14 amino acids long. The CDR3 is CASSLGEANTEAFF. CDR3 coding DNA: TGTGCCAGCAGCTTAGGGGAAGCCAACACTGAAGCTTTCTTT.

The chain carries TRBV12-3 or TRBV12-4 and TRBJ2-2; no definite D call. The CDR3 totals 12 residues. Trimming took 6 bases from V and 3 from J, leaving 5 bases between them. This CDR3 reads CASREYTGELFF. The CDR3 coding sequence is TGTGCCAGCAGGGAATACACCGGGGAGCTGTTTTTT.

The V gene is TRBV19, the J gene TRBJ2-4, with 9 positions matching TRBD1. J gave up 6 bases and V 3 bases, and 6 bases lay outside the gene matches. The CDR3 totals 15 residues. The germline V gene has CDR1 LNHDA and CDR2 SQIVND (reference sequence). The CDR3 sequence: CASSILGQGPNIQYF. The CDR3 DNA is TGTGCCAGTAGTATCCTCGGACAGGGGCCAAACATTCAGTACTTC.

In this sample, this clonotype turned up a few times. The J gene is TRBJ1-1, the V gene TRBV6-6; D unresolved. The germline V gene encodes CDR1 MNHNY and CDR2 SVGAGI (reference sequence). The CDR3 has 12 amino acids. V shed 2 bases and J shed 8 bases, with 9 bases lying between them. CDR3 protein: CASSYEGREAFF. The DNA for the CDR3 is TGTGCCAGCAGTTACGAAGGGAGGGAAGCTTTCTTT.

The CDR3: CSVGGGGRTEAFF. In DNA form, the CDR3 reads TGCAGCGTTGGTGGGGGGGGCCGCACTGAAGCTTTCTTT. The genes are TRBV29-1 and TRBJ1-1; tentative D call: TRBD1 (6 bases). From germline, CDR1 is SQVTM and CDR2 ANQGSEA. V lost 4 bases and J lost 4, with 13 bases in between. This CDR3 contains 13 residues.

CDR3: CASSGRGSKQETQYF. The CDR3, as DNA: TGTGCCAGCAGTGGCCGGGGCAGCAAACAAGAGACCCAGTACTTC. The gene calls are TRBV2 and TRBJ2-5, with D tentatively TRBD1 or TRBD2 (5 bases each). Germline CDR1 is SNHLY and CDR2 is FYNNEI. V lost 4 bases, J lost 2 bases, and 14 bases lay in between. The CDR3 is 15 residues long.

J is TRBJ2-1 and V is TRBV20-1; 9 bases are a match to TRBD2. V lost 3 bases, J lost 7 bases, and 7 bases stayed unmatched. Germline-derived CDR1 and CDR2 are DFQATT and SNEGSKA (reference sequence). CDR3 length: 14 residues. CDR3: CSARPSGRRNEQFF. In DNA form, the CDR3 reads TGCAGTGCTAGGCCCAGCGGGAGGAGGAATGAGCAGTTCTTC.

This clonotype was counted a single time. The chain uses TRBV7-9 and TRBJ2-1, with D tentatively TRBD2 (5 bases). Trimming took 4 bases from V and 16 from J, leaving 17 bases between them. CDR1 is SEHNR and CDR2 is FQNEAQ in the germline V gene (reference sequence). The CDR3 is made up of 12 amino acids. The CDR3 spells CASSSTGISYFF. The DNA of the CDR3 is TGTGCCAGCAGCTCAACCGGGATCTCGTACTTCTTC.